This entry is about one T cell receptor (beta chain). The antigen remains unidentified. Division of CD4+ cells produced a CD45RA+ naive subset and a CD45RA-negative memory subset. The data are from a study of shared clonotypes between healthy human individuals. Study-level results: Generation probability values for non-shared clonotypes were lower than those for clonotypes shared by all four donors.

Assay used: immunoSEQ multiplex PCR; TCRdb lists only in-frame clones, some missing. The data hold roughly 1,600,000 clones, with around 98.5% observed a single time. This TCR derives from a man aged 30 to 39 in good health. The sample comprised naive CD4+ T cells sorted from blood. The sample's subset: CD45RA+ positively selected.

The CDR3 DNA reads TGTGCCAGCACTGCAAAAGGTGAGCAGTTCTTC. Its protein is CASTAKGEQFF. This chain uses TRBV25-1 with TRBJ2-1; D gene uncertain. The germline V and J ends were trimmed by 7 bases and 9 bases, with 10 bases remaining between them. This CDR3 has 11 residues. Germline V gene lookup returns CDR1 MGHDK and CDR2 SYGVNS.